This T cell receptor (beta chain) was profiled in a study of T cell responses to AZD1222 COVID-19 vaccine. Study-level points and caveats: Among spike-specific TCRs, nearly half reportedly target unmutated variant regions. Clonal diversity may have been underestimated, and the donors were mostly white British, with more females than males.

With regard to this clone: The antigen remains unidentified.

The assay was immunoSEQ multiplex PCR, and TCRdb's table has in-frame clones only and misses some. The sample records 150,000 to 200,000 clones, approximately 90% being singletons. The CDR3 consists of 17 residues. Germline V gives CDR1 SGHDT, CDR2 YYEEEE. V was pared by 3 bases and J by 14 bases, with 19 bases of the junction left unmatched. This rearrangement joins TRBV5-6 to TRBJ2-3; 12 nucleotides agree with TRBD2. The sample was peripheral blood, taken on day 0 of AZD1222 vaccination. This TCR was recovered from an adult in good health. The DNA for the CDR3 is TGTGCCAGCAGCTCCCCGAAGATCCTAGCGGGGGGGCCATTCGGGTATTTT. Translating gives CASSSPKILAGGPFGYF. Full variable domain (missing parts from reference TRBV5-6 and TRBJ2-3): DAGVTQSPTHLIKTRGQQVTLRCSPKSGHDTVSWYQQALGQGPQFIFQYYEEEERQRGNFPDRFSGHQFPNYSSELNVNALLLGDSALYLCASSSPKILAGGPFGYFGPGTRLTVL.